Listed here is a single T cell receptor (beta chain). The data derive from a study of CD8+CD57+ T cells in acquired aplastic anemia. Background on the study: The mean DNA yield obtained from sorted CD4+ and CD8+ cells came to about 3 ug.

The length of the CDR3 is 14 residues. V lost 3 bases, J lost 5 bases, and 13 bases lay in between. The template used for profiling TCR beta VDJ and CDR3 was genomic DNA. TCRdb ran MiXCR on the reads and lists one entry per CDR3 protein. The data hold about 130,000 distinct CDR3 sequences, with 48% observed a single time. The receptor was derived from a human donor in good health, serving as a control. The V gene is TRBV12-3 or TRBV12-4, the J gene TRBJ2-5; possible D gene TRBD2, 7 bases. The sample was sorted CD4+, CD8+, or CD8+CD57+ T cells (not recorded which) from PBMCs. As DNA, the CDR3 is TGTGCCAGCAGTTTTTGGGGGGGCGTTGAGACCCAGTACTTC. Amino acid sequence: CASSFWGGVETQYF.